Each of the 9 T cell receptor beta chains below was sequenced from the same sample in a study of shared clonotypes between healthy human individuals. TCRdb keeps only in-frame clones here, not all; method: immunoSEQ multiplex PCR. The top ten clones hold under 2% of a sample with about 640,000 clones, about 78% of them seen once. The sequencing input was memory CD4+ T cells sorted from blood. Subset given: CD45RA-negative fraction. The origin of the receptors is a woman aged 25 to 39 in good health.

This clone was seen a handful of times. The chain links TRBV5-5 to TRBJ1-2, with unresolved D. The CDR3 extends over 15 amino acids. Germline CDR1 SGHKS, CDR2 YYEKEE (reference sequence). The V end lost 2 bases, the J end lost 0 bases, and 11 bases lay between the germline ends. The CDR3 spells CASSFGPLANYGYTF. The DNA for the CDR3 is TGTGCCAGCAGCTTTGGACCTTTAGCTAACTATGGCTACACCTTC.

The CDR3 region is CSVVTSGRGYEQFF. The CDR3 DNA follows: TGCAGCGTTGTTACCAGCGGGAGGGGTTATGAGCAGTTCTTC. The chain joins TRBV29-1 to TRBJ2-1; 10 bases map to TRBD2. Trimming took 4 bases from V and 8 from J; bases not matched to a gene: 8. The CDR3 totals 14 residues. Germline V gene lookup returns CDR1 SQVTM and CDR2 ANQGSEA.

V is TRBV6-6 and J is TRBJ1-1, with D maybe TRBD1 (5 bases). CDR1 and CDR2 from the germline V gene are MNHNY and SVGAGI (reference sequence). The CDR3 length is 16 residues. The V gene lost 7 bases and the J gene lost 5 bases, with 23 bases spanning the gap. The CDR3 is CASTPRQGLIQTEAFF. The CDR3, as DNA: TGTGCCAGCACCCCCCGGCAGGGACTCATACAAACTGAAGCTTTCTTT.

This chain uses TRBV28 with TRBJ2-1; TRBD1 matches at 8 bases. From germline, CDR1 is MDHEN and CDR2 SYDVKM. Trimming at V came to 7 bases and at J to 6 bases, leaving 11 bases not matched to a gene. CDR3 length: 15 residues. CDR3 sequence: CASNRSGGSSNEQFF. CDR3 coding DNA: TGTGCCAGCAACCGTTCAGGGGGCTCGAGCAATGAGCAGTTCTTC.

This clone was seen a handful of times. The V and J genes are TRBV27 and TRBJ1-3, with no clear D. The CDR3 extends over 18 amino acids. The V end was cut by 0 bases, the J end by 3 bases, with 18 bases between. Germline values: CDR1 MNHEY, CDR2 SMNVEV (reference sequence). CDR3 in DNA: TGTGCCAGCAGTTTATCGTTTGGAGAGGCCCTCATTGGAAACACCATATATTTT. This gives the protein CASSLSFGEALIGNTIYF.

The rearrangement uses TRBV6-5 and TRBJ1-2, with 7 nucleotides matching TRBD1. Trimming cost V 6 bases and J 7 bases; bases outside gene matches: 8. Looked up from germline, CDR1 is MNHEY and CDR2 is SVGAGI. CDR3 length: 13 amino acids. The chain's CDR3 is CASSPGGGFGYTF. The CDR3 nucleotides read TGTGCCAGCAGCCCGGGAGGGGGCTTTGGCTACACCTTC.

The genes are TRBV5-4 and TRBJ2-1; maybe TRBD2 (6 bases). This CDR3 region has 15 residues. CDR1 and CDR2 (germline): SGHNT, YYREEE (reference sequence). Trimming stripped 2 bases from V and 5 bases from J, with 14 bases between. CDR3 sequence (DNA): TGTGCCAGCAGCTTACGCCGGGACTCTGACAATGAGCAGTTCTTC. This codes for CASSLRRDSDNEQFF.

The rearrangement links TRBV28 to TRBJ2-1; D is ambiguous. Germline-derived CDR1 and CDR2 are MDHEN and SYDVKM. This CDR3 has 14 residues. V was shortened by 8 bases and J by 4 bases, with 15 bases between the two germline ends. The CDR3 nucleotides read TGTGCCAGCGGCCGGGTCACAATATACAATGAGCAGTTCTTC. Translation gives CASGRVTIYNEQFF.

The rearrangement links TRBV28 to TRBJ1-5, with 10 nucleotides matching TRBD1. The CDR3 is 15 residues long. Trimming at V came to 2 bases and at J to 4 bases, leaving 2 bases not matched to a gene. CDR1 and CDR2 (germline): MDHEN, SYDVKM. This chain's CDR3 is CASSLRDRGNQPQHF. As DNA, the CDR3 is TGTGCCAGCAGTTTACGGGACAGGGGAAATCAGCCCCAGCATTTT.